This TCR beta chain was captured by sequencing in a study of blood T cell repertoires in COVID-19. Overall study context: The analysed material was cDNA or gDNA that came from T cells, B-cell-depleted T cells, or PBMCs.

The CDR3 is 18 amino acids. V lost 8 bases and J lost 1; bases outside the gene matches: 14. CDR1 is SGHVS and CDR2 is FQNEAQ in the germline V gene. Per the authors' pipeline: Reference gene primers were amplified, and this amplification served to estimate nucleated cell counts. Clones were read by immunoSEQ multiplex PCR, and TCRdb kept only the in-frame ones, dropping some. V and J calls and clone size are copied from that table; D and trimming were computed from the DNA. The table shows roughly 100,000 clones, with about 86% occurring only once. The gene calls are TRBV7-8 and TRBJ2-6; 7 bases match TRBD1. Sequenced material: peripheral blood. This clonotype originated in a human donor in a cohort sampled during active COVID-19. The CDR3 DNA follows: TGTGCCAGCGGATCCGGGACAGTGATAATATCTGGGGCCAACGTCCTGACTTTC. Amino acid sequence: CASGSGTVIISGANVLTF.